A single sample is the source of the 29 T cell receptor beta chains below, sequenced in a study of T-cell memory formation after mild COVID-19. A single record per CDR3 protein comes from TCRdb applying MiXCR to the 5' RACE reads. The sample has more than 70,000 distinct CDR3 sequences, more than 11% seen once. Sequences were obtained from PBMCs or a T cell subset sorted from them (not recorded which). These receptors were obtained from an adult woman who had mild COVID-19 (a few samples of this study predate the infection). Cell type and time point are not known.

This clonotype has just one count. V is TRBV5-1 and J is TRBJ2-5, with D possibly being TRBD1 or TRBD2 (5 bases each). The CDR3 loop spans 14 amino acids. Germline V gene lookup returns CDR1 SGHRS and CDR2 YFSETQ. Trimming removed 4 bases from V and 5 bases from J, with 15 bases in between. The CDR3 coding sequence is TGCGCCAGCAGCCACCCGGTGGGGGTGGAGACCCAGTACTTC. Its protein is CASSHPVGVETQYF.

This clonotype turned up a few times. The chain recombines TRBV12-3 or TRBV12-4 with TRBJ2-3; a possible D gene is TRBD1 (6 bases). The CDR3 contains 18 residues. V lost 7 bases to trimming and J lost 2 bases, with 25 bases between them. CDR3 DNA sequence: TGTGCCAGCACCTTCGGTACAGGGTCCTGGGGGTCCACAGATACGCAGTATTTT. Amino acids: CASTFGTGSWGSTDTQYF.

This clonotype was seen more than once but under ten times. The chain carries TRBV29-1 and TRBJ2-7, with D possibly matching TRBD1 (5 bases). This CDR3 comprises 13 residues. V shed 5 bases and J shed 3 bases, with 14 bases lying between them. Germline V lookup: CDR1 SQVTM, CDR2 ANQGSEA. The CDR3 loop is CSVSDTLRYEQYF. The CDR3 bases are TGCAGCGTTTCGGACACCCTCCGCTACGAGCAGTACTTC.

The gene calls are TRBV9 and TRBJ2-2; no definite D call. V lost 6 bases and J 7 bases, leaving 13 bases between the germline ends. This CDR3 contains 13 residues. CDR1 is SGDLS, CDR2 YYNGEE, per germline. The chain's CDR3 is CASTLSGFGELFF. DNA of the CDR3: TGTGCCAGCACCCTCTCGGGTTTCGGGGAGCTGTTTTTT.

The CDR3 coding sequence is TGCGCCAGCAGCTCCCTCGGGTACAATGAGCAGTTCTTC. Translated: CASSSLGYNEQFF. The chain has TRBV5-1 and TRBJ2-1; no clear D. Trimming shortened V by 3 bases and J by 4 bases, and 8 bases separated the two germline ends. This CDR3 comprises 13 residues. Per the germline V gene, CDR1 is SGHRS and CDR2 is YFSETQ.

This clonotype has just one count. In DNA form, the CDR3 reads TGTGCCAGCAGTCCGAGACAGGTCTACGAGCAGTACTTC. It yields the protein CASSPRQVYEQYF. The chain links TRBV7-2 to TRBJ2-7; D might be TRBD1 (6 bases). The CDR3 sequence is 13 residues long. V was shortened by 6 bases and J by 3 bases, with 12 bases between the two germline ends. Germline-derived CDR1 and CDR2 are SGHTA and FQGNSA.

This clonotype was recorded a few times. This chain joins TRBV25-1 and TRBJ2-6; D not resolved. CDR1 and CDR2 from the germline V gene are MGHDK and SYGVNS. Trimming pared 2 bases from V and 4 bases from J, leaving 6 bases between. The CDR3 covers 14 residues. This CDR3 reads CASSEVFGANVLTF. CDR3 sequence (DNA): TGTGCCAGCAGTGAAGTCTTCGGGGCCAACGTCCTGACTTTC.

This clonotype has at least ten counts. The chain uses TRBV23-1 and TRBJ2-3; TRBD1 matches 8 bases. TRBV23-1 is classed as an ORF, of uncertain function. V shed 2 bases and J 5 bases; nucleotides not matched to a gene: 9. This CDR3 spans 16 amino acids. This CDR3 reads CASSQGQGARRDTQYF. CDR3 in DNA: TGCGCCAGCAGTCAAGGTCAGGGGGCGCGAAGAGATACGCAGTATTTT.

This chain joins TRBV6-5 and TRBJ1-1; a possible D gene is TRBD1 (6 bases). Between the trimmed V and J ends, which lost 0 bases and 4 bases, there was a span of 9 bases. CDR1 is MNHEY and CDR2 is SVGAGI in the germline V gene. The CDR3 extends over 14 amino acids. The CDR3 nucleotides are TGTGCCAGCAGTTACTCCCAGGGGTCCACTGAAGCTTTCTTT. Its translation is CASSYSQGSTEAFF.

In this sample, this clonotype turned up a few times. This chain's CDR3 is CASSSIRGQGGEQYF. CDR3 DNA sequence: TGTGCCAGCAGTTCTATCCGGGGACAGGGAGGCGAGCAGTACTTC. The chain recombines TRBV6-5 with TRBJ2-7; 9 positions agree with TRBD1. Germline V lookup: CDR1 MNHEY, CDR2 SVGAGI. The CDR3 consists of 15 residues. V lost 4 bases and J lost 6; bases outside the gene matches: 10.

The chain is built from TRBV6-6 and TRBJ2-7; 7 bases are a match to TRBD2. The CDR3 length is 16 residues. The ends lost 3 bases at V and 0 bases at J; junction bases unmatched: 8. In germline, CDR1 is MNHNY, CDR2 SVGAGI (reference sequence). The CDR3 loop is CASSYTREELSYEQYF. Here the CDR3 DNA reads TGTGCCAGCAGTTATACACGGGAGGAACTCTCCTACGAGCAGTACTTC.

The CDR3 coding sequence is TGTGCCAGCAGTCCTCTGACAGGCCGACACGTCTCTGAAGCTTTCTTT. Protein product: CASSPLTGRHVSEAFF. The chain recombines TRBV28 with TRBJ1-1; possible D gene TRBD1, 6 bases. The CDR3 loop spans 16 amino acids. Per the germline V gene, CDR1 is MDHEN and CDR2 is SYDVKM. V dropped 5 bases and J dropped 6 bases, with 22 bases sitting between them.

The genes are TRBV25-1 and TRBJ2-5; D unresolved. The CDR3 is made up of 14 amino acids. Germline CDR1 and CDR2: MGHDK and SYGVNS. V lost 11 bases and J lost 3, with 19 bases in between. The CDR3 loop reads CACHRWGCEETQYF. CDR3 sequence (DNA): TGTGCCTGCCACCGTTGGGGTTGTGAAGAGACCCAGTACTTC.

This rearrangement joins TRBV7-3 to TRBJ2-1; 13 bases agree with TRBD2. Germline CDR1 is SGHTA and CDR2 is FQGTGA. The junction had 6 bases not matched to a gene; V was cut back by 5 bases and J by 8 bases. The CDR3 is made up of 15 amino acids. CDR3 bases: TGTGCCAGCAGCCCGGGACTAGCGGGATTCGATGAGCAGTTCTTC. This codes for CASSPGLAGFDEQFF.

This clonotype was detected a few times. The rearrangement links TRBV6-5 to TRBJ2-1, with a possible D match to TRBD2 (6 bases). V lost 1 base to trimming and J lost 3 bases, with 10 bases between them. CDR1 is MNHEY, CDR2 SVGAGI, per germline. CDR3 length equals 15 residues. CDR3 residues: CASSYFAGLYNEQFF. The CDR3 region has the DNA TGTGCCAGCAGTTACTTTGCGGGGCTCTACAATGAGCAGTTCTTC.

This clonotype has at least ten counts. The rearrangement uses TRBV20-1 and TRBJ2-7; no clear D. The CDR3 runs 12 residues. The germline V and J ends were trimmed by 1 base and 3 bases, with 7 bases remaining between them. CDR1 and CDR2 from the germline V gene are DFQATT and SNEGSKA (reference sequence). The CDR3 DNA sequence: TGCAGTGCTAGAGTGGAAGGCTACGAGCAGTACTTC. It specifies CSARVEGYEQYF.

Remarks on this clonotype: At one end the junction does not follow the germline gene, possibly because of a read error. The V and J genes are TRBV30 and TRBJ1-4; perhaps TRBD1 as D (5 bases). Germline assignment: CDR1 GTSNPN and CDR2 SVGIG (reference sequence). CDR3 length equals 12 residues. CDR3 DNA sequence: TGTGCCTGGAGCGAGGATGGGGCAGGAGGGATTTTT. Translated: CAWSEDGAGGIF.

This clonotype was observed at least ten times. The chain joins TRBV29-1 to TRBJ2-7; maybe TRBD1 (5 bases). Germline V gene sequence: CDR1 SQVTM, CDR2 ANQGSEA. V lost 2 bases to trimming and J lost 2 bases, with 13 bases between them. The CDR3 has 14 amino acids. CDR3: CSVERLDSAYEQYF. For the CDR3, the DNA is TGCAGCGTTGAACGGCTCGACAGCGCCTACGAGCAGTACTTC.

The gene calls are TRBV11-2 and TRBJ2-1, with 7 bases aligning to TRBD2. CDR3 length equals 16 residues. Germline values: CDR1 SGHAT, CDR2 FQNNGV. The junction had 6 bases not matched to a gene; V was cut back by 2 bases and J by 2 bases. The DNA for the CDR3 is TGTGCCAGCAGCTTACGCGGGAGCACCACCTACAATGAGCAGTTCTTC. This translates into CASSLRGSTTYNEQFF.

The genes are TRBV18 and TRBJ2-3, with 8 bases lining up with TRBD2. Trimming removed 2 bases from V and 6 bases from J; junction bases left unmatched: 7. CDR1 and CDR2 from the germline V gene are KGHSH and LQKENI. The CDR3 covers 15 residues. The CDR3 nucleotides are TGTGCCAGCTCACCATCGGGGGGGCCCCAGGATACGCAGTATTTT. Translated: CASSPSGGPQDTQYF.

This clonotype has only a few counts. The gene calls are TRBV13 and TRBJ2-2; unclear D gene. Trimming cost V 5 bases and J 10 bases, with 11 bases left between them. CDR1 and CDR2 (germline): PRHDT, FYEKMQ (reference sequence). CDR3 length: 12 amino acids. In DNA, the CDR3 is TGTGCCAGCAGCCTCGGACGAAAGGAGCTGTTTTTT. This translates into CASSLGRKELFF.

The V call is TRBV5-6, the J call TRBJ2-1; TRBD2 aligns across 13 bases. CDR3 length equals 15 residues. Per germline, CDR1 SGHDT and CDR2 YYEEEE. V lost 4 bases to trimming and J lost 6 bases; unmatched junction nucleotides: 4. CDR3 protein: CASSLGTSGVNEQFF. The DNA of the CDR3 is TGTGCCAGCAGCCTAGGGACTAGCGGGGTCAATGAGCAGTTCTTC.

The chain carries TRBV25-1 and TRBJ1-2; no definite D call. V was clipped by 3 bases and J by 5 bases, with 10 bases between them. Germline loops: CDR1 MGHDK, CDR2 SYGVNS. The CDR3 has 13 amino acids. In DNA form, the CDR3 reads TGTGCCAGCAGTGACTTTTTTGCGTATGGCTACACCTTC. The encoded protein is CASSDFFAYGYTF.

The chain joins TRBV14 to TRBJ2-7; 9 bases line up with TRBD1. This CDR3 comprises 15 residues. V was pared by 4 bases and J by 6 bases, with 10 bases of the junction left unmatched. The V gene's germline CDR1 is SGHDN and CDR2 FVKESK. DNA of the CDR3: TGTGCCAGCAGCCCCTGGGGGACAGGGCTCCTCGAGCAGTACTTC. The encoded protein is CASSPWGTGLLEQYF.

This clonotype was picked up many times. The rearrangement uses TRBV7-9 and TRBJ2-5; D not certain. V was trimmed by 10 bases and J by 5 bases, leaving 8 bases between them. CDR3 length equals 10 residues. Per the germline V gene, CDR1 is SEHNR and CDR2 is FQNEAQ (reference sequence). The CDR3 DNA reads as TGTGCCACCAAGGAGGAGACCCAGTACTTC. Protein: CATKEETQYF.

This clonotype was seen a handful of times. The rearrangement joins TRBV25-1 to TRBJ2-5; the D is unclear. The germline V gene encodes CDR1 MGHDK and CDR2 SYGVNS. The CDR3 loop spans 13 amino acids. Trimming took 3 bases from V and 5 from J, leaving 10 bases between them. The CDR3 region is CASSDGVLETQYF. In nucleotides, the CDR3 is TGTGCCAGCAGTGATGGAGTATTGGAGACCCAGTACTTC.

There are many counts of this clonotype. This chain joins TRBV12-3 or TRBV12-4 and TRBJ2-3; TRBD2 is a possible D gene (5 bases). The CDR3 extends over 15 amino acids. Between the trimmed V and J ends, which lost 5 bases and 3 bases, there was a span of 15 bases. The CDR3 DNA sequence: TGTGCCAGCAGTCGGACTGAAACCCCAACAGATACGCAGTATTTT. This gives the protein CASSRTETPTDTQYF.

This clonotype was seen a few times. The junction departs from germline at one end; a sequencing error may be responsible. The V and J genes are TRBV12-3 or TRBV12-4 and TRBJ2-5; no clear D gene. This CDR3 region has 16 residues. The CDR3 region is CASSFEYPGAEEIQYF. The CDR3 region has the DNA TGTGCCAGCAGTTTCGAGTACCCGGGCGCAGAGGAGATCCAGTACTTC.

This clonotype has a handful of counts. The chain links TRBV20-1 to TRBJ1-6; 8 bases fit TRBD1. Trimming took 2 bases from V and 0 from J; bases not matched to a gene: 6. CDR3 size: 17 residues. The V gene's germline CDR1 is DFQATT and CDR2 SNEGSKA (reference sequence). For the CDR3, the DNA is TGCAGTGCTAGACCCGGGACAGGCAGCTCCTATAATTCACCCCTCCACTTT. The encoded protein is CSARPGTGSSYNSPLHF.